This T cell receptor beta chain was identified in a study of long-term antiretroviral therapy in people with HIV. The authors ran the immunoSEQ assay, v3.0, at survey level. Produced via immunoSEQ multiplex PCR; TCRdb's table is partial and in-frame only. This table has some 22,000 clones, 79% appearing once. The sample holds one count of this clone. The specimen comprised unsorted PBMCs, sampled 4.1 years after starting antiretroviral therapy. The origin of this receptor is a middle-aged woman with HIV.

CDR3 bases: TGTGCCAGCAGCTTGGAAAGAGACAGACTTTCTTTAACTGAAGCTTTCTTT. Protein: CASSLERDRLSLTEAFF. The V and J genes are TRBV5-6 and TRBJ1-1, with D possibly TRBD1 on 5 matching bases. V was pared by 0 bases and J by 5 bases, with 20 bases between. This CDR3 is built from 17 residues. CDR1 is SGHDT and CDR2 is YYEEEE in the germline V gene.